The following is a TCR beta chain sequence with its context. Its antigen remains unknown. The whole isolated RNA underwent reverse transcription, so sequencing captured expressed TCRB transcripts. Sequenced naive, central memory and regulatory T cell samples produced an average of roughly 3.9 million reads. TCRdb keeps only in-frame clones here, not all; method: immunoSEQ multiplex PCR. This table holds 500,000 to 800,000 clones, roughly an eighth found once. This record comes from a study of beta chain features in type 1 diabetes. General study results and limits: TCRB CDR3s from Type 1 diabetes patients were moderately but significantly shorter in all four CD4+ subsets.

The V and J ends lost 6 bases and 7 bases, in that order; junction bases with no gene match: 3. There are 12 residues in the CDR3. The germline V gene encodes CDR1 MNHEY and CDR2 SVGAGI. This sequence was found in a man younger than 40 with type 1 diabetes. Sequenced input: naive CD4+ T cells from blood. The gene calls are TRBV6-5 and TRBJ2-1; 7 bases fit TRBD2. CDR3: CASSPGLNEQFF. Here the CDR3 DNA reads TGTGCCAGCAGCCCGGGACTAAATGAGCAGTTCTTC.